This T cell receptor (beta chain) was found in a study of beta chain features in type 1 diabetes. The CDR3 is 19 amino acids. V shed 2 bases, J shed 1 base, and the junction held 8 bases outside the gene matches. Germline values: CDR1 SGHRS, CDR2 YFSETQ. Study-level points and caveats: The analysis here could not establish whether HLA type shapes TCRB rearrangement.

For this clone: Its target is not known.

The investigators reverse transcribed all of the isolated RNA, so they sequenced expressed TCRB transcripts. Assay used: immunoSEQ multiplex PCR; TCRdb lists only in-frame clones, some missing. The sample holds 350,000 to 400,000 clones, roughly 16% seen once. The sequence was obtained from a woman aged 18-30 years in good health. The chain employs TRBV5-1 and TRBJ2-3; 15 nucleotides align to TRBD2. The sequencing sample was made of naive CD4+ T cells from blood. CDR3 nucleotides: TGCGCCAGCAGCTTTGGACTAGCGGGAGGGCCGGGGGGCACAGATACGCAGTATTTT. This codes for CASSFGLAGGPGGTDTQYF.